These T cell receptor beta chains were read from a single sample in a study of T cell clusters in autoimmune cytopenias. TCRdb reanalyzed the multiplex PCR reads, giving one entry per CDR3 protein sequence and no DNA. Its clone listing holds 750 to 1,000 distinct CDR3 sequences. The sequencing input was peripheral blood. Receptors originate from a human donor with an autoimmune cytopenia, with autoimmune hepatitis or in good health (not recorded which). Both conserved end residues are part of each CDR3. Clone size is given for some rows only: seen once, a few or many times, or a class if the clone is expanded.

clone size	V gene	J gene	CDR3 protein
medium-sized	TRBV29-1	TRBJ1-3	CSVEDRVCRSGNTIYF
-	TRBV6-5	TRBJ1-4	CASSYSPPGLTDEKLFF
-	TRBV30	TRBJ1-5	CAWSALGTGNQPQHF
-	TRBV20-1	TRBJ2-1	CSASSGSGYYNEQFF
-	TRBV18	TRBJ2-3	CASSLELGQDTQYF
medium-sized	TRBV18	TRBJ2-2	CASSPRPADHTGELFF
-	TRBV4-1	TRBJ2-3	CASSQVEGLGTQYF
-	TRBV5-4	TRBJ2-5	CASSFPGRQETQYF
-	TRBV6-5	TRBJ2-3	CASSPPGRLTDTQYF
-	TRBV7-2	TRBJ2-3	CASSLEGRGGTDTQYF
-	TRBV20-1	TRBJ2-5	CSADTLGQGEETQYF
-	TRBV15	TRBJ2-3	CATSRARGGSTDTQYF
-	TRBV18	TRBJ2-1	CASSRQDNEQFF
-	TRBV11-2	TRBJ2-5	CASSLDPVRQETQYF
-	TRBV27	TRBJ2-3	CASSQGFVDTQYF
-	TRBV24-1	TRBJ2-1	CATSDATGTAEEQFF
-	TRBV30	TRBJ1-6	CAWSRQGGNSPLHF
-	TRBV6-5	TRBJ1-2	CASSYSSQGGGYTF
-	TRBV29-1	TRBJ1-5	CSVVPGGGNQPQHF
-	TRBV11-2	TRBJ2-3	CASSAEEKSTDTQYF
-	TRBV20-1	TRBJ2-1	CSASGPGLYYNEQFF
-	TRBV19	TRBJ2-7	CASSIQSNYLYEQYF
-	TRBV19	TRBJ2-5	CASSKPTGMRKETQYF
-	TRBV6-5	TRBJ1-2	CASSEAHDTFYGYTF